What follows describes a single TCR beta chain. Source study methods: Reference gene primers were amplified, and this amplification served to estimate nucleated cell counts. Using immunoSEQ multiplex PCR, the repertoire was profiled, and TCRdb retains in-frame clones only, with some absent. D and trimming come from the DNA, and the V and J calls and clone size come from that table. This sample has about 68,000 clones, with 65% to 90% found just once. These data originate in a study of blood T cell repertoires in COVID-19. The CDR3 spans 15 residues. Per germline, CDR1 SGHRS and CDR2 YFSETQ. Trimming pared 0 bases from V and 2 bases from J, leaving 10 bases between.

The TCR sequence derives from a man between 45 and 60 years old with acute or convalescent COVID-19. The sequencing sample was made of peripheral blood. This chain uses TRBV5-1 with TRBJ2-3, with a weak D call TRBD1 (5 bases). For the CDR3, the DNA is TGCGCCAGCAGCTTGGAAGTCAGGGCCACAGATACGCAGTATTTT. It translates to CASSLEVRATDTQYF.